This TCR beta chain is from a study of blood T cell repertoires in COVID-19 (dated by TCRdb to between 2020 and 2021). Concerning the study at large: Collaborator samples came from the United States, Italy and Spain and covered acute and convalescent phases of COVID-19. The prospective study material was composed of cDNA or gDNA derived from T cells, B-cell-depleted T cells, or PBMCs. The dataset comprised deeply sampled blood TCRbeta repertoires from subjects exposed to, actively infected with, or recovered from COVID-19. The repertoires were released in a freely available public database meant as a resource for research on the immune response to SARS-CoV-2. Samples came from the ongoing ImmuneRACE study (first 160 participants) plus 1,254 subjects from 6 global collaborators. Sample metadata almost always included a de-identified subject ID, COVID-19 status, age in years and sex. Where HLA class I and class II types were available, the types were taken from metadata supplied by the sample provider, not from assay-based typing.

The germline V gene (reference sequence) sets CDR1 to SGHKS and CDR2 to YYEKEE. V loses 1 base, J loses 0 bases, and the germline ends lie 14 bases apart. Counted from cysteine to phenylalanine, this CDR3 has 17 amino acids. Here the CDR3 DNA is all that survives: 51 bases in frame from base 1. Each collaborating institution followed its own protocols to collect whole blood in K2EDTA tubes. For TCRbeta analysis, collaborators shipped samples in one of three forms: frozen whole blood, isolated PBMCs, or DNA extracted from either of those sample types. Results and caveats for the whole study, not just this receptor: The quantity of clinical and demographic metadata differed by source and by participant and was supplied without curation.

TCRbeta CDR3 regions were amplified from genomic DNA by means of the immunoSEQ Assay, a bias-controlled multiplex PCR. In the source study's methods: Nucleated cell counts per sample were estimated from amplification of reference gene primers within the assay. To quantify the absolute abundance of each unique TCRbeta CDR3 rearrangement, sequence reads were collapsed and filtered. For each sample, productive Simpson clonality was calculated as the square root of Simpson's diversity index over productive rearrangements. TCRdb obtained this table from immuneACCESS and retained in-frame rearrangements with V and J assigned. These tables miss some clones; where compared with another copy, unresolved V genes account for less than half of the shortfall, and the remainder is unexplained. V, J and clone size are taken as reported in that table, and D and trimming were inferred from the DNA itself. This sample is represented by 150,000 or so clones; roughly four fifths of them were singletons. The ten largest clones capture approximately 16% of the sample.

This clone was observed once. The target of this receptor is not known. There are no base qualities to consult, and no much larger clone falls within one base. This sequence was found in a human donor with acute or convalescent COVID-19. The donor label of this sample is uncertain. In this chain, TRBV5-5 is recombined with TRBJ1-3; matching of 5 bases hints at TRBD1 as the D gene. The sequencing input was peripheral blood. This receptor carries the CDR3 CASSLYGGPRSGNTIYF. The nucleotide sequence is given as TGTGCCAGCAGCTTGTACGGGGGACCGCGCTCTGGAAACACCATATATTTT.